This TCR beta chain was documented in a study of breast tumors, draining lymph nodes, adjacent tissues. In this sample, this clonotype turned up a few times. Germline and junction disagree at one end, which may indicate a read error. TCRdb re-derived calls from the multiplex PCR reads in MiXCR, one entry per CDR3 protein. This table holds 170,000 or so distinct CDR3 sequences, roughly 30% found once. Axillary draining lymph nodes of breast cancer patients supplied the node samples. CDR1 and CDR2 (germline): MGHDK, SYGVNS. The CDR3 is 14 residues long. V usage is TRBV25-1 and J usage is TRBJ2-7, with 9 nucleotides matching TRBD1. The clonotype was recovered from a female donor with breast cancer. Some clones in this sample may be carry-over from other donors' samples. The sample taken for sequencing was axillary lymph node tissue. CDR3 loop: CASFRTGVSYGQYF. CDR3 nucleotides: TGTGCCAGCTTCCGGACAGGGGTTTCCTACGGGCAGTACTTC.